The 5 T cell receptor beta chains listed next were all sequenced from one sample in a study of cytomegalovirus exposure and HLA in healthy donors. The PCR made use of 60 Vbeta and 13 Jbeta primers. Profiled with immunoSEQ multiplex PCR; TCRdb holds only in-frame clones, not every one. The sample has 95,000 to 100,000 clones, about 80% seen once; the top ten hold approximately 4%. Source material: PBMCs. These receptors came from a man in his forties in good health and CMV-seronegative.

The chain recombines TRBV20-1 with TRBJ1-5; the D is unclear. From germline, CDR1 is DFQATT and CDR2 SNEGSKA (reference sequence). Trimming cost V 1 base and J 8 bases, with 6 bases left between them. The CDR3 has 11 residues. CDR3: CSARVAEPQHF. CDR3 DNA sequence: TGCAGTGCTAGAGTGGCGGAGCCCCAGCATTTT.

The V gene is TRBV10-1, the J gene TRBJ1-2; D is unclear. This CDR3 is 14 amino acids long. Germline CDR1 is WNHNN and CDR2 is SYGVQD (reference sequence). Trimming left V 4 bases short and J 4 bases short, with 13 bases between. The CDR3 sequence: CASSAAGVPYGYTF. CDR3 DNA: TGCGCCAGCAGTGCTGCGGGAGTCCCCTATGGCTACACCTTC.

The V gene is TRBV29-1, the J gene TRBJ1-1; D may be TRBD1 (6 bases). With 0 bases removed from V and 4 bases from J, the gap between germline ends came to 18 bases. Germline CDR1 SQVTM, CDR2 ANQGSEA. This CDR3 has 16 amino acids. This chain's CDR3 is CSVEDWVRGAGTEAFF. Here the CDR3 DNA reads TGCAGCGTTGAAGATTGGGTTCGGGGGGCGGGCACTGAAGCTTTCTTT. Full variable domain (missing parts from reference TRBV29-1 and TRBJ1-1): SAVISQKPSRDICQRGTSLTIQCQVDSQVTMMFWYRQQPGQSLTLIATANQGSEATYESGFVIDKFPISRPNLTFSTLTVSNMSPEDSSIYLCSVEDWVRGAGTEAFFGQGTRLTVV.

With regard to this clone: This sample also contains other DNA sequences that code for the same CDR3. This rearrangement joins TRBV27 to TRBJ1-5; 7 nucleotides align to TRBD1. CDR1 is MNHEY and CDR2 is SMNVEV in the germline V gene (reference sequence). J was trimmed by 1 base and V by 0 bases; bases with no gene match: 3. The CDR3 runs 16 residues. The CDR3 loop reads CASSLSEGASNQPQHF. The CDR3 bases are TGTGCCAGCAGTTTATCTGAGGGGGCAAGCAATCAGCCCCAGCATTTT.

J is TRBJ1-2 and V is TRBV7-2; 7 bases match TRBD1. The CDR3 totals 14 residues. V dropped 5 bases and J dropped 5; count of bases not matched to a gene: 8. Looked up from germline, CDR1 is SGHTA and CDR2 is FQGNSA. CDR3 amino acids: CASSRGQTTYGYTF. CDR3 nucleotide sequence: TGTGCCAGCAGCCGGGGACAGACGACATATGGCTACACCTTC.